The clone carrying this T cell receptor beta chain has just a few counts. The CDR3 has 16 amino acids. Germline V gene data show CDR1 as LGHDT and CDR2 as YNNKEL (reference sequence). J was trimmed by 0 bases and V by 4 bases; bases with no gene match: 5. These data come from a study of blood T cell repertoires in COVID-19. The data were produced by immunoSEQ multiplex PCR, yet TCRdb's version contains in-frame clones alone and is incomplete. The table has roughly 49,000 clones, around 83% seen once. The genes are TRBV3-1 (or the pseudogene TRBV3-2) and TRBJ2-4, with 8 bases lining up with TRBD2. The sequencing input was peripheral blood. This clonotype was obtained from an elderly man with active COVID-19. This CDR3 reads CASSPAGGLAKNIQYF. CDR3 coding DNA: TGTGCCAGCAGCCCCGCGGGGGGACTAGCCAAAAACATTCAGTACTTC.